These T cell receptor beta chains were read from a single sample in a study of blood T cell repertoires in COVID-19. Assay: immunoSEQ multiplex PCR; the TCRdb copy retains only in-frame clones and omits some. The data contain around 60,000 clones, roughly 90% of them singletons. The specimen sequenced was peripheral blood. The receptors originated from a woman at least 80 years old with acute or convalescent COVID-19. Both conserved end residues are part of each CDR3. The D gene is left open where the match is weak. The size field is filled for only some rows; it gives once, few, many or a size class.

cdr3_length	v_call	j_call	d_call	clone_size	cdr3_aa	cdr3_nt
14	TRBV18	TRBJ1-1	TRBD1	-	CASSQSQTGGEAFF	TGTGCCAGCTCGCAATCGCAGACAGGGGGGGAAGCTTTCTTT
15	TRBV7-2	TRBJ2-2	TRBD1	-	CASSANRGGTGELFF	TGTGCCAGCAGCGCTAACAGGGGTGGAACCGGGGAGCTGTTTTTT
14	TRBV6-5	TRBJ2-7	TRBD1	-	CASRLTGTGNEQYF	TGTGCCAGCAGGTTGACAGGGACGGGTAACGAGCAGTACTTC
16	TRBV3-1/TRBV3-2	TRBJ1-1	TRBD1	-	CASSPDRVTMNTEAFF	TGTGCCAGCAGCCCGGACAGGGTCACAATGAACACTGAAGCTTTCTTT
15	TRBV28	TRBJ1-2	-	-	CASSLSAVGEGGYTF	TGTGCCAGCAGTTTGTCGGCGGTGGGGGAGGGCGGCTACACCTTC
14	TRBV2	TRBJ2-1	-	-	CASSEIPAYNEQFF	TGTGCCAGCAGTGAAATTCCGGCCTACAATGAGCAGTTCTTC
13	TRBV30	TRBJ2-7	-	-	CAWGAGGVSKQYF	TGTGCCTGGGGCGCCGGGGGAGTGAGCAAGCAGTACTTC
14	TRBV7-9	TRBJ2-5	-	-	CAISSEGPQETQYF	TGTGCCATCTCTTCCGAGGGCCCCCAAGAGACCCAGTACTTC
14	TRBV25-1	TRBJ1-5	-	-	CASSRGRGDQPQHF	TGTGCCAGCAGTAGAGGCAGGGGTGATCAGCCCCAGCATTTT
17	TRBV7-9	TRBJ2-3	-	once	CASSFPRGAQITDTQYF	TGTGCCAGCAGCTTTCCCCGTGGGGCTCAGATCACAGATACGCAGTATTTT
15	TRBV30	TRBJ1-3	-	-	CAWRGDRIPGNTIYF	TGTGCCTGGAGGGGAGACAGGATACCTGGAAACACCATATATTTT
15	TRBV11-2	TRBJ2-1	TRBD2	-	CASSLGLAGYNEQFF	TGTGCCAGCAGCTTAGGCCTAGCGGGCTACAATGAGCAGTTCTTC
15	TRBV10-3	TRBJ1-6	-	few	CAISVGGQENSPLHF	TGTGCCATCAGTGTCGGGGGGCAGGAGAATTCACCCCTCCACTTT
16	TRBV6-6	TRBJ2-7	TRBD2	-	CASSYSIAGGRDEQYF	TGTGCCAGCAGTTACTCCATAGCGGGAGGGCGGGACGAGCAGTACTTC
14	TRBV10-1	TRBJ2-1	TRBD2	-	CASRAGATYNEQFF	TGCGCCAGTAGAGCGGGAGCAACCTACAATGAGCAGTTCTTC
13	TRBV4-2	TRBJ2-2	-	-	CASSRPLTGELFF	TGTGCCAGCAGCCGGCCTTTGACCGGGGAGCTGTTTTTT
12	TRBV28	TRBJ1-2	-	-	CAIKSGDHGYTF	TGTGCCATTAAATCAGGGGACCATGGCTACACCTTC
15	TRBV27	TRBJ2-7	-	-	CASSLRTGSSYEQYF	TGTGCCAGCAGTTTAAGAACAGGGAGCTCCTACGAGCAGTACTTC
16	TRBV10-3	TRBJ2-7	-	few	CAIRRPGDTQTYEQYF	TGTGCCATCAGGAGACCAGGGGATACTCAAACCTACGAGCAGTACTTC
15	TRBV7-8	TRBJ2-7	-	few	CASSLGSSNSYEQYF	TGTGCCAGCAGCTTAGGTTCATCCAACTCCTACGAGCAGTACTTC
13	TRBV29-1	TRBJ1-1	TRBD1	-	CSARQGLSTEAFF	TGCAGCGCCCGACAGGGACTGAGCACTGAAGCTTTCTTT
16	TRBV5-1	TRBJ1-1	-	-	CASSPVNSQGGTEAFF	TGCGCCAGCAGCCCCGTGAACTCCCAGGGAGGAACTGAAGCTTTCTTT
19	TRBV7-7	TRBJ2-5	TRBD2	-	CASSVLPPGLAGGLETQYF	TGTGCCAGCAGCGTACTTCCTCCGGGGCTAGCGGGGGGGCTTGAGACCCAGTACTTC
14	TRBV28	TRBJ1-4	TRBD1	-	CASRGGQGVEKLFF	TGTGCCAGCAGGGGCGGACAGGGAGTTGAAAAACTGTTTTTT
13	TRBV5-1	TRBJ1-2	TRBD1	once	CASSMTGEFGYTF	TGCGCCAGCAGCATGACAGGGGAGTTCGGCTACACCTTC
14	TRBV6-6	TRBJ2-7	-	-	CASSRRLYAYEQYF	TGTGCCAGCAGTCGTCGACTGTACGCCTACGAGCAGTACTTC
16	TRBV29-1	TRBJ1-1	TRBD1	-	CSVDPGRGLLNTEAFF	TGCAGCGTTGACCCGGGCAGGGGGCTTTTGAACACTGAAGCTTTCTTT
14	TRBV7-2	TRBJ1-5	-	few	CASSLVEGHQPQHF	TGTGCCAGCAGCTTAGTCGAGGGCCATCAGCCCCAGCATTTT
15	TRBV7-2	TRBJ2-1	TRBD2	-	CASSVSGGAFNEQFF	TGTGCCAGCAGCGTAAGCGGGGGGGCCTTTAATGAGCAGTTCTTC
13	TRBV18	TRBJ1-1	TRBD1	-	CASSQGVNTEAFF	TGTGCCAGCAGTCAGGGGGTGAACACTGAAGCTTTCTTT
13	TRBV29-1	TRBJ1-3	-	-	CSVELGPGNTIYF	TGCAGCGTTGAGCTAGGTCCTGGAAACACCATATATTTT
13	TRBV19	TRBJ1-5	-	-	CASRDTPNQPQHF	TGTGCCAGTAGGGACACTCCAAATCAGCCCCAGCATTTT
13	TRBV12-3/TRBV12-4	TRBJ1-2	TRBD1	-	CASSHRGNYGYTF	TGTGCCAGCAGCCACAGGGGAAACTATGGCTACACCTTC
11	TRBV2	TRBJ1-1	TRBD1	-	CASREGQGAFF	TGTGCCAGCAGGGAGGGACAGGGAGCTTTCTTT
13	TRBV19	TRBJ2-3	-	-	CASSGGSTDTQYF	TGTGCCAGTAGTGGGGGGAGCACAGATACGCAGTATTTT
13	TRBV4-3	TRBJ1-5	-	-	CASSQDRWGHQHF	TGCGCCAGCAGCCAAGATCGCTGGGGACATCAGCATTTT
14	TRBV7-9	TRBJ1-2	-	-	CASSPRQGPYGYTF	TGTGCCAGCAGCCCCAGGCAGGGCCCTTATGGCTACACCTTC
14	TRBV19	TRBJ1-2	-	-	CASSIPPARDGYTF	TGTGCCAGTAGTATCCCCCCCGCGCGCGATGGCTACACCTTC
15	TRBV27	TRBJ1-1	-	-	CASSTRTVGGTEAFF	TGTGCCAGCAGTACCCGGACAGTTGGGGGCACTGAAGCTTTCTTT
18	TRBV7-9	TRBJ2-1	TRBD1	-	CASSLSLRQGGGRNEQFF	TGTGCCAGCAGCCTGTCCCTCAGACAGGGGGGTGGCAGGAATGAGCAGTTCTTC
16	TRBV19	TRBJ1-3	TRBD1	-	CASGSHYRGSGNTIYF	TGTGCCAGCGGATCCCACTACAGGGGCTCTGGAAACACCATATATTTT
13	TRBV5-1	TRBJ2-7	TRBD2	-	CASKRGSSYEQYF	TGCGCCAGCAAGCGGGGGAGCTCCTACGAGCAGTACTTC